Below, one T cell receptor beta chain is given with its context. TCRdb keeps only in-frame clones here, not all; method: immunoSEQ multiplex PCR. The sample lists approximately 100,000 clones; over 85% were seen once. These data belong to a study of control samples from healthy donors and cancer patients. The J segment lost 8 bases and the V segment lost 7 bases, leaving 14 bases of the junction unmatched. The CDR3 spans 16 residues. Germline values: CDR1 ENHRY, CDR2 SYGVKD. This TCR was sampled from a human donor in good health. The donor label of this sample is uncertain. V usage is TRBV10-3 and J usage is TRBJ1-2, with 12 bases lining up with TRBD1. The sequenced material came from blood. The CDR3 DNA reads TGTGCCATCAATAAGGGTGCGGGACAGGGGGCGCCCGGCTACACCTTC. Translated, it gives CAINKGAGQGAPGYTF.